Following are 2 T cell receptor beta chains from one sample sequenced in a study of T cell repertoires in cytomegalovirus infection. TCRdb re-analysed the reads in MiXCR, keeping a single row per CDR3 protein. The table lists 130,000 or so distinct CDR3 sequences, about 6.5% of them singletons. The sequencing input was PBMCs. All receptors come from a human donor in good health (CMV status not recorded). Some clones in this sample may be carry-over from other donors' samples.

This clonotype was detected many times. V is TRBV7-9 and J is TRBJ1-5; maybe TRBD1 (5 bases). Germline-derived CDR1 and CDR2 are SEHNR and FQNEAQ (reference sequence). Trimming took off 1 base at V and 1 base at J, with 14 bases between the two ends. The CDR3 has 17 residues. CDR3 loop: CASSLDLQGVSNQPQHF. CDR3 in DNA: TGTGCCAGCAGCTTAGACCTCCAAGGGGTAAGCAATCAGCCCCAGCATTTT.

This clonotype has at least ten counts. The V call is TRBV12-3 or TRBV12-4, the J call TRBJ1-6; D might be TRBD1 (5 bases). The CDR3 runs 14 residues. Trimming stripped 4 bases from V and 9 bases from J, with 13 bases between. CDR3: CASSSRGVGSPLHF. The CDR3 DNA sequence: TGTGCCAGCAGTTCCCGAGGGGTGGGTTCACCCCTCCACTTT.